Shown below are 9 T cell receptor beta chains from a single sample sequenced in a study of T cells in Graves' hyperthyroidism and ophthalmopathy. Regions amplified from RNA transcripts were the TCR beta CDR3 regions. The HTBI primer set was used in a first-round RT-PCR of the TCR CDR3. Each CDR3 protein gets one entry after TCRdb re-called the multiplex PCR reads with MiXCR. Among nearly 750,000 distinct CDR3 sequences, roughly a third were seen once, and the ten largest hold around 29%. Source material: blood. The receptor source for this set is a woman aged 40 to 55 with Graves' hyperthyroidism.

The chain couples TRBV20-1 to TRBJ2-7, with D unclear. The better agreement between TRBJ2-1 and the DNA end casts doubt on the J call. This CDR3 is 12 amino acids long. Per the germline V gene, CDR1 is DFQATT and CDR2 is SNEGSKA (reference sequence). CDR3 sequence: CSARDSDNEQFF. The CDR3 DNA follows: TGCAGTGCTAGAGATTCGGACAATGAGCAGTTCTTC.

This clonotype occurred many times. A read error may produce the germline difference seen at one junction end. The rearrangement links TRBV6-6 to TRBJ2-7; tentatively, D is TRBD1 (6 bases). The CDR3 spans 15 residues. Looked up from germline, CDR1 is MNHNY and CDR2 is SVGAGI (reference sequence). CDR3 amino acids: CASSYSTGSSYEQYF. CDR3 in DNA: TGTGCCAGCAGCTACTCGACAGGCAGCTCCTACGAGCAGTACTTC.

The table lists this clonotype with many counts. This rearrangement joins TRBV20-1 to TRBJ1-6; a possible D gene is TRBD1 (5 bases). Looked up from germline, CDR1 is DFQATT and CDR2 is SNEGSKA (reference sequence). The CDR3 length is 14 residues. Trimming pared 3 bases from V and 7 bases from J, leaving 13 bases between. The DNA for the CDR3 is TGCAGTGCTAGGTTTAGGCAGGGAAATTCACCCCTCCACTTT. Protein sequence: CSARFRQGNSPLHF.

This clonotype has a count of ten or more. The CDR3 DNA is TGTGCCACCAGTGACGGGACGGTTTATGGCTACACCTTC. Amino acid sequence: CATSDGTVYGYTF. The chain combines TRBV24-1 with TRBJ1-2, with D perhaps matching TRBD1 (5 bases). V was trimmed by 4 bases and J by 5 bases, leaving 10 bases between them. This CDR3 is built from 13 residues. Germline V gene lookup returns CDR1 KGHDR and CDR2 SFDVKD.

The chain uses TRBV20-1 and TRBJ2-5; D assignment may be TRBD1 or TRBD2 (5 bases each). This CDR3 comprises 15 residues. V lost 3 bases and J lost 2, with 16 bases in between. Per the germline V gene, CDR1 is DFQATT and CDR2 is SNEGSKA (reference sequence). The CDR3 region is CSASPHDGAQETQYF. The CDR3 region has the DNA TGCAGTGCTAGCCCCCACGACGGGGCTCAAGAGACCCAGTACTTC.

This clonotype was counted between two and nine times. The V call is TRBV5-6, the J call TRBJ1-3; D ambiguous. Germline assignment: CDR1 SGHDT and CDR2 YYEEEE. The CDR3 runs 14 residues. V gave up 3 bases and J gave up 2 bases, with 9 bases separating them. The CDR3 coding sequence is TGTGCCAGCAGCTGGACGGCTGCTGGAAACACCATATATTTT. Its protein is CASSWTAAGNTIYF.

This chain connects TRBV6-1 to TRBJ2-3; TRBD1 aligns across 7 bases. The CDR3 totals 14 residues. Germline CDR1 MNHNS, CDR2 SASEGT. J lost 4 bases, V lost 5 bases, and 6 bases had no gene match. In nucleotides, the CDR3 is TGTGCCAGCAGTCCACAGGGGCGGTCAGATACGCAGTATTTT. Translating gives CASSPQGRSDTQYF.

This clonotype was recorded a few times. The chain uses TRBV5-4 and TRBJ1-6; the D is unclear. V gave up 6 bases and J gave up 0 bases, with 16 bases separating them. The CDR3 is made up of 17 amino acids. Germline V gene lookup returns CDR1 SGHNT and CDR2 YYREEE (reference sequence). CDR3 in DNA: TGTGCCAGCAAGGGCTCAGACGGGAGCTCCTATAATTCACCCCTCCACTTT. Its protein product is CASKGSDGSSYNSPLHF. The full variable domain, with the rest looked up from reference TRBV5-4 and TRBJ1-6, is ETGVTQSPTHLIKTRGQQVTLRCSSQSGHNTVSWYQQALGQGPQFIFQYYREEENGRGNFPPRFSGLQFPNYSSELNVNALELDDSALYLCASKGSDGSSYNSPLHFGNGTRLTVT.

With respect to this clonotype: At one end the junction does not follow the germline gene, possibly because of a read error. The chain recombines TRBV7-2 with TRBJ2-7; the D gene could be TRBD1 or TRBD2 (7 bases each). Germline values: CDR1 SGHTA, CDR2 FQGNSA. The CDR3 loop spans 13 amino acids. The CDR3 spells CASSFRGGYGQYF. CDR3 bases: TGTGCCAGCAGTTTCAGGGGGGGCTACGGGCAGTACTTC.